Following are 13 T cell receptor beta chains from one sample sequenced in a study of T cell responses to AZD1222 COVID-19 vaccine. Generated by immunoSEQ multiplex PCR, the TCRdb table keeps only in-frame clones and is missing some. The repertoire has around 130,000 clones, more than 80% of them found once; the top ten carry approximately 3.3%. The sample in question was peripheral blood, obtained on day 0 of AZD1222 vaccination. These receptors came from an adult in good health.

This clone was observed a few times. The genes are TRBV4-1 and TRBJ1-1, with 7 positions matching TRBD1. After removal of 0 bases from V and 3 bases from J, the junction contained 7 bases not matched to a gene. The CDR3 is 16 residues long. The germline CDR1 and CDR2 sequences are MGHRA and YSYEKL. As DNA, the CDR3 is TGCGCCAGCAGCCAAGATCCAGGGGGGCAGGACACTGAAGCTTTCTTT. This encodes CASSQDPGGQDTEAFF.

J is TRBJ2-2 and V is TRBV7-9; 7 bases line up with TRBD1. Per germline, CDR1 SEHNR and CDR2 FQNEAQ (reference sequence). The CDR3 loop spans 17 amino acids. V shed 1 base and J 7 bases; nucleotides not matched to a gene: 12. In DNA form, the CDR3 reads TGTGCCAGCAGCTTAGGGGGACAGCCGGCTAGGGGCGGGGAGCTGTTTTTT. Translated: CASSLGGQPARGGELFF.

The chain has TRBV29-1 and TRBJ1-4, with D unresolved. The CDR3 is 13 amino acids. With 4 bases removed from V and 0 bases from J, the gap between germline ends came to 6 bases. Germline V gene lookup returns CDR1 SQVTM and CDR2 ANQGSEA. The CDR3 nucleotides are TGCAGCGTTGGACCCGCAACTAATGAAAAACTGTTTTTT. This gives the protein CSVGPATNEKLFF.

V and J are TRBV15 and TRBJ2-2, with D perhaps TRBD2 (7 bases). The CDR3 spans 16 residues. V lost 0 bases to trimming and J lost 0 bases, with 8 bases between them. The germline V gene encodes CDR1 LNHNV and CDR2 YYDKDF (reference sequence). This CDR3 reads CATSREGGPNTGELFF. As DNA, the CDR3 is TGTGCCACCAGCAGAGAGGGGGGGCCGAACACCGGGGAGCTGTTTTTT.

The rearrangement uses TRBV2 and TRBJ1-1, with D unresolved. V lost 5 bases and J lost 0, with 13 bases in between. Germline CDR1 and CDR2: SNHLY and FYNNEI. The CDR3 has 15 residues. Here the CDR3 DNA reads TGTGCCAGCAGTTCTTGGGTGGCACTGAACACTGAAGCTTTCTTT. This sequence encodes CASSSWVALNTEAFF.

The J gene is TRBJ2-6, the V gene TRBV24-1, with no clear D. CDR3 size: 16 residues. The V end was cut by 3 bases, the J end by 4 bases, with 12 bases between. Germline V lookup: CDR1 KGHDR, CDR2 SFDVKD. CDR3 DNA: TGTGCCACCAGTGATACCTGGTCGACAGGGGCCAACGTCCTGACTTTC. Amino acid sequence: CATSDTWSTGANVLTF.

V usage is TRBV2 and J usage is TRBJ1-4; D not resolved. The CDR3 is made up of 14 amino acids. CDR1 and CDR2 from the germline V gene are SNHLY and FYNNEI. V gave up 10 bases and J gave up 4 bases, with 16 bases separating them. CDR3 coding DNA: TGTGCCACCAAGGAAGCGGGGTTTAATGAAAAACTGTTTTTT. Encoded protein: CATKEAGFNEKLFF.

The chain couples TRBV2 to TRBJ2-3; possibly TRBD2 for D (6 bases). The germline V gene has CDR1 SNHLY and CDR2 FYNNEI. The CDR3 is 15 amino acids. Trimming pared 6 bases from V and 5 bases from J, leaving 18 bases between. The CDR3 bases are TGTGCCAGCAGGGGGGTCCCGGGACTCGGAGATACGCAGTATTTT. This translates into CASRGVPGLGDTQYF.

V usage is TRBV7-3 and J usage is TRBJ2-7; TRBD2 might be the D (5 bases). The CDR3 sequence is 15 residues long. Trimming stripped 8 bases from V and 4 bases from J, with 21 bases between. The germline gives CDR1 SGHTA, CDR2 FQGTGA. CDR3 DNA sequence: TGTGCCAGCCAGCCCCTTAAGGAGCGGAGATACGAGCAGTACTTC. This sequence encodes CASQPLKERRYEQYF.

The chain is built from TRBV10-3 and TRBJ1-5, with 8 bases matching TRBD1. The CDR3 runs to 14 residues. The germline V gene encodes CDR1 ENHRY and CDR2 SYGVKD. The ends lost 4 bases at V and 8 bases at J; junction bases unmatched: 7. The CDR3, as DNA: TGTGCCATCAGTGCAGGACAGGGAGTTGAGCCCCAGCATTTT. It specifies CAISAGQGVEPQHF.

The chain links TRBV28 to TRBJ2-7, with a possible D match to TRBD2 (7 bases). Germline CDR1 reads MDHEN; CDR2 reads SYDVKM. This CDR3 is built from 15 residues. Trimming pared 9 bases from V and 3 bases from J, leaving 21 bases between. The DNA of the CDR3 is TGTGCCAGTAGGGGAGGGGGGACACTCCTCTACGAGCAGTACTTC. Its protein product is CASRGGGTLLYEQYF.

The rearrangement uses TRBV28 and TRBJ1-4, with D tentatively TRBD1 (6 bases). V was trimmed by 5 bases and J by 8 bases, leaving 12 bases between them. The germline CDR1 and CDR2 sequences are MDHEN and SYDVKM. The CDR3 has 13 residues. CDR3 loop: CASSTSGQEKLFF. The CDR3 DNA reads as TGTGCCAGCAGTACCTCCGGACAGGAAAAACTGTTTTTT. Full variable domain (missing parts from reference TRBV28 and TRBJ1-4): DVKVTQSSRYLVKRTGEKVFLECVQDMDHENMFWYRQDPGLGLRLIYFSYDVKMKEKGDIPEGYSVSREKKERFSLILESASTNQTSMYLCASSTSGQEKLFFGSGTQLSVL.

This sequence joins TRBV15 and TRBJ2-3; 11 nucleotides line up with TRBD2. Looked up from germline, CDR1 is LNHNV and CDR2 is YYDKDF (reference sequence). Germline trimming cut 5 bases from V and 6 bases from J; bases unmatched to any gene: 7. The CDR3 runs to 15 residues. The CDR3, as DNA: TGTGCCACCAGCCAACGACTAGCGGGAAGGGATACGCAGTATTTT. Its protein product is CATSQRLAGRDTQYF.